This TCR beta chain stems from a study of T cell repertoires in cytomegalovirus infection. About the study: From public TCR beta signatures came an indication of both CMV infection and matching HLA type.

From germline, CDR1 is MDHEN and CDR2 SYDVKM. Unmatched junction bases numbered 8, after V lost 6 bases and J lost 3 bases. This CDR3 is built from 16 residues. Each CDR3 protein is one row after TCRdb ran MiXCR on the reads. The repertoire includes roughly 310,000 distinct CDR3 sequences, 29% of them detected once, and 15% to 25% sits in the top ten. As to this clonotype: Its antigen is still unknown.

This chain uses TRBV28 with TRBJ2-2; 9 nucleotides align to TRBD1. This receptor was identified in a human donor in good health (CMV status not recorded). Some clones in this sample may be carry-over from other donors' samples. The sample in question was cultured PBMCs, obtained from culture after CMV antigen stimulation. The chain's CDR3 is CASRPGTGIYTGELFF. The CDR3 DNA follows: TGTGCCAGCAGACCTGGGACAGGGATTTACACCGGGGAGCTGTTTTTT.